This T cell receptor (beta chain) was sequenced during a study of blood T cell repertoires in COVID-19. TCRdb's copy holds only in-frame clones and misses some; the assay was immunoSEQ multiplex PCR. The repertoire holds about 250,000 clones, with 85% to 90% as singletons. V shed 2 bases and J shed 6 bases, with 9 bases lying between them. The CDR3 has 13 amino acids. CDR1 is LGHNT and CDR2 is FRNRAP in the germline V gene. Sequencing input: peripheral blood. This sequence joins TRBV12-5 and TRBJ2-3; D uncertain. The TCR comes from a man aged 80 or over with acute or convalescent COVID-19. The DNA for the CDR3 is TGTGCTAGTGGTTTGTCAGGAACCGATACGCAGTATTTT. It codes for CASGLSGTDTQYF.